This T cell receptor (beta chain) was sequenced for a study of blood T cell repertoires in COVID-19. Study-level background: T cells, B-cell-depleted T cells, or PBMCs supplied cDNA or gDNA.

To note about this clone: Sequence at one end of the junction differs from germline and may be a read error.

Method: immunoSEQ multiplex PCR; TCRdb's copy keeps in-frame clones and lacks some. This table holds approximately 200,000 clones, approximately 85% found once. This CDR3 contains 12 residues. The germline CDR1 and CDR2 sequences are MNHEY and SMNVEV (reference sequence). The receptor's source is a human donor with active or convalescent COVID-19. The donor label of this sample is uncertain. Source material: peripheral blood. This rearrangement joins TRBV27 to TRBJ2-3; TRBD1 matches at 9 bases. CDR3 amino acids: CAGGDRAGTQYF. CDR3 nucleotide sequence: TGCGCTGGGGGGGACAGGGCGGGTACGCAGTATTTT.